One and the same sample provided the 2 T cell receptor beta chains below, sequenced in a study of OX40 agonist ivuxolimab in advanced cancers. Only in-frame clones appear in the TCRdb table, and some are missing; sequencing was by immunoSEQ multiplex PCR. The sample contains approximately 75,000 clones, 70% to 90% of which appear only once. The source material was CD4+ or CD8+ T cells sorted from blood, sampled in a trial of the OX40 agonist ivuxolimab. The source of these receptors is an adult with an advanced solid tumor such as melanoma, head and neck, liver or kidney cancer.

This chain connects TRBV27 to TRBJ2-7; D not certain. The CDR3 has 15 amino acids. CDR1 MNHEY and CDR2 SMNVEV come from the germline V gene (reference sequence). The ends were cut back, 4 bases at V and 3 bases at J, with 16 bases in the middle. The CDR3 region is CASSSSLSADYEQYF. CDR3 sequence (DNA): TGTGCCAGCAGTTCCTCCCTGTCGGCCGACTACGAGCAGTACTTC.

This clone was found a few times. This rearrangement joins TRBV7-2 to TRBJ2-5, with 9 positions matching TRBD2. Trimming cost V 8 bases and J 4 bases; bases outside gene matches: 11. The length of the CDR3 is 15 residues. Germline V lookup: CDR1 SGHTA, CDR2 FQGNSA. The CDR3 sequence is CASDEWEGLAETQYF. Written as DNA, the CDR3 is TGTGCCAGCGACGAGTGGGAGGGACTAGCAGAGACCCAGTACTTC.